The T cell receptor (beta chain) described here comes from a study of cytomegalovirus exposure and HLA in healthy donors. Overall study findings and caveats: A list of 150 or so TCR beta chains associated with cytomegalovirus was given. A later examination showed that TCR association rates differed by HLA locus, with DRB1 most and HLA-C fewest. Some segments of the V type, notably TRBV6-2 and TRBV6-3, were excluded as indistinguishable.

Comment on this clone: What it binds is not known.

The PCR made use of 60 Vbeta and 13 Jbeta primers. The repertoire was sequenced with immunoSEQ multiplex PCR; TCRdb's copy has only in-frame clones and lacks some. The data contain about 150,000 clones, 74% of them singletons. The donors gave bone marrow, and they were healthy. Germline V CDR1 and CDR2: SGHDT, YYEEEE. V was clipped by 3 bases and J by 7 bases, with 22 bases between them. The CDR3 contains 16 residues. This rearrangement joins TRBV5-6 to TRBJ1-2; a weak D match, TRBD1 (6 bases). The origin of this receptor is a young man in good health and CMV-seropositive. The sequencing sample was made of PBMCs. The CDR3 region is CASSSIQGSIRPGYTF. CDR3 sequence (DNA): TGTGCCAGCAGCTCCATACAGGGTTCTATTAGACCTGGCTACACCTTC. Filled out from reference TRBV5-6 and TRBJ1-2, the complete variable domain reads DAGVTQSPTHLIKTRGQQVTLRCSPKSGHDTVSWYQQALGQGPQFIFQYYEEEERQRGNFPDRFSGHQFPNYSSELNVNALLLGDSALYLCASSSIQGSIRPGYTFGSGTRLTVV.